This is a list of T cell receptor beta chains from one sample in a study of T cells in Graves' hyperthyroidism and ophthalmopathy. TCRdb reprocessed the multiplex PCR reads with MiXCR, giving one entry per CDR3 protein. Among 600,000 or so distinct CDR3 sequences listed, about 14% were seen once. Sequenced: blood. Source of these receptors: a woman in her fifties or sixties with Graves' ophthalmopathy. Both conserved end residues are part of each CDR3. D genes are given only for firm matches. Clone size appears in some rows only: once, few, many, or a class for an expanded clone.

>.|TRBD2|TRBV7-9|TRBJ2-3
TGTGCCAGCAGTCTTGCGGGGGGTCACCCGGATACGCAGTATTTT
CASSLAGGHPDTQYF
>.|TRBD2|TRBV29-1|TRBJ2-2
TGCAGCGTACAAGGACTAGCGGGAGGTGACGGGGAGCTGTTTTTT
CSVQGLAGGDGELFF
>few|.|TRBV16|TRBJ2-7
TGTGCCAGCAGCCTACGGTTCGGGGGATCATCCCTCGAGCAGTACTTC
CASSLRFGGSSLEQYF
>many|.|TRBV29-1|TRBJ1-2
TGCAGCGTTGATTCGGGAAGAGGCTACACCTTC
CSVDSGRGYTF
>many|.|TRBV30|TRBJ2-1
TGTGCCTGGACGGCTAGTGCTCATGAGCAGTTCTTC
CAWTASAHEQFF
>.|.|TRBV3-1|TRBJ2-2
TGTGCCAGCAGCCAAGAGACGTTCAGGACAGCTACCGGGGAGCTGTTTTTT
CASSQETFRTATGELFF
>many|.|TRBV7-9|TRBJ1-1
TGTGCCAGCAGCTTAGTTCCGGCGGGGGCTACTGAAGCTTTCTTT
CASSLVPAGATEAFF
>few|.|TRBV19|TRBJ2-3
TGTGCCAGTAGTATAGGGACAGTCTACGGCACAGATACGCAGTATTTT
CASSIGTVYGTDTQYF
>many|TRBD2|TRBV7-3|TRBJ2-1
TGTGCCAGCAGCTCGGGACTAGCGGGGCCCCAGTTCTTC
CASSSGLAGPQFF
>.|.|TRBV6-2/TRBV6-3|TRBJ2-1
TGTGCCAGCCGATCATCGCATGAGCAGTTCTTC
CASRSSHEQFF
>few|.|TRBV27|TRBJ1-6
TGTGCCAGCAAACCCCTCCTAATCGGTTCACCCCTCCACTTT
CASKPLLIGSPLHF
>.|.|TRBV2|TRBJ1-2
TGTGCCAGCAACCCCCAGGGTTCAAATTATGGCTACACCTTC
CASNPQGSNYGYTF
>many|TRBD2|TRBV7-3|TRBJ2-2
TGTGCCAGCAGCTTAACGGCCCCTAGCGGGAGCACCGGGGAGCTGTTTTTT
CASSLTAPSGSTGELFF
>.|.|TRBV12-3/TRBV12-4|TRBJ1-1
TGTGCCAGCAGACCCAGGGCTATGAACACTGAAGCTTTCTTT
CASRPRAMNTEAFF
>many|.|TRBV11-2|TRBJ2-4
TGTGCCAGCAGCTTGTCGGGAGTAAACATTCAGTACTTC
CASSLSGVNIQYF
>many|TRBD1|TRBV5-1|TRBJ2-2
TGCGCCAGCAGCTCTGGACAGGGCACCGGGGAGCTGTTTTTT
CASSSGQGTGELFF
>few|TRBD2|TRBV6-4|TRBJ2-1
TGTGCCAGCAGTGACTACCTAGCGGGAGGGCCCCAGTTCTTC
CASSDYLAGGPQFF
>.|.|TRBV3-1|TRBJ1-6
TGTGCCAGCAGTCCCTTTGGGATGACGGGGCATAATTCACCCCTCCACTTT
CASSPFGMTGHNSPLHF
>many|TRBD2|TRBV29-1|TRBJ2-1
TGCAGCGTTGAGCTAGCGGGATTGAATGAGCAGTTCTTC
CSVELAGLNEQFF
>many|.|TRBV5-1|TRBJ2-1
TGCGCCAGCAGCTTGAGTCGGGCAGGGAACAATGAGCAGTTCTTC
CASSLSRAGNNEQFF
>few|.|TRBV20-1|TRBJ1-4
TGCAGTGCGTTCCGGGCAGGGCTCCATGAAAAACTGTTTTTT
CSAFRAGLHEKLFF
>.|.|TRBV20-1|TRBJ2-1
TGCAGTGCCACACAGGGCAATGAGCAGTTCTTC
CSATQGNEQFF
>many|.|TRBV6-2/TRBV6-3|TRBJ2-5
TGTGCCAGCAGTCTTTCGCCTTTTCAGGGAGGTAAAGAGACCCAGTACTTC
CASSLSPFQGGKETQYF
>many|TRBD1|TRBV30|TRBJ2-7
TGTGCCCAGGGACAGGGGCCCGCCTACGAGCAGTACTTC
CAQGQGPAYEQYF
>many|.|TRBV20-1|TRBJ2-7
TGCAGTGCCAAGGGACAAAACCTCTACGAGCAGTACTTC
CSAKGQNLYEQYF
>many|TRBD1|TRBV29-1|TRBJ1-1
TGCAGCGCCACCGGGACAGGGTATATGACTGAAGCTTTCTTT
CSATGTGYMTEAFF
>many|.|TRBV28|TRBJ2-1
TGTGCCAGCAGTTTCGGATGGTCTGGAGAAGTAGACAATGAGCAGTTCTTC
CASSFGWSGEVDNEQFF
>.|TRBD1|TRBV15|TRBJ2-1
TGTGCCACCAGCACATTTGGACAGGGGGTTGATGAGCAGTTCTTC
CATSTFGQGVDEQFF
>many|TRBD1|TRBV20-1|TRBJ2-1
TGCAGTGCTCGGGGCCCAGGGGGCTGGGATGAGCAGTTCTTC
CSARGPGGWDEQFF
>many|TRBD2|TRBV7-3|TRBJ2-1
TGTGCCAGCAGCTTAAGGGCTAGCGGGAGTTGGAATGAGCAGTTCTTC
CASSLRASGSWNEQFF
>many|TRBD2|TRBV20-1|TRBJ2-1
TGCAGTGCAACGCTAGCGGGAGCCTTAAATGAGCAGTTCTTC
CSATLAGALNEQFF
>.|TRBD2|TRBV20-1|TRBJ2-5
TGCAGTGCTAGGTCGGGGGAGGGACTGACAGTCTTTCGGTACTTC
CSARSGEGLTVFRYF
>.|.|TRBV4-1|TRBJ2-2
TGCGCCAGCAGCCACGTTGCAGCGCGAACAGCCGGGGAGCTGTTTTTT
CASSHVAARTAGELFF
>many|.|TRBV7-8|TRBJ1-5
TGTGCCAGCAGCTCTACACCGTTAATGAATCAGCCCCAGCATTTT
CASSSTPLMNQPQHF
>few|.|TRBV7-3|TRBJ2-1
TGTGCCAGCAGCCCCGGGACTCCCTCCTACAATGAGCAGTTCTTC
CASSPGTPSYNEQFF
>many|TRBD1|TRBV2|TRBJ2-3
TGTGCCAGGTCGGGACAGGGGTTGGATAGCAACACAGATACGCAGTATTTT
CARSGQGLDSNTDTQYF
>many|TRBD1|TRBV7-2|TRBJ1-2
TGTGCCAGCAGCGGCGGGACAGATAACTATGGCTACACCTTC
CASSGGTDNYGYTF
>few|.|TRBV6-1|TRBJ2-7
TGTGCCAGCAGTGAAACGCTGCTTTTCTACGAGCAGTACTTC
CASSETLLFYEQYF
>many|.|TRBV5-1|TRBJ2-2
TGCGCCAGCAGCCCCAAAACGAGCTTCACCGGGGAGCTGTTTTTT
CASSPKTSFTGELFF
>many|TRBD1|TRBV20-1|TRBJ1-1
TGCAGTGCTAGACCCGGGACAGCGAGTCTTGCTGAAGCTTTCTTT
CSARPGTASLAEAFF
>many|.|TRBV27|TRBJ2-7
TGTGCCAGCCGGGCTCAAGGGAGTGCCAACGAGCAGTACTTC
CASRAQGSANEQYF
>many|.|TRBV6-5|TRBJ2-7
TGTGCCAGCAGTTACAAGGCGCCGGCCTACGAGCAGTACTTC
CASSYKAPAYEQYF
>few|TRBD2|TRBV27|TRBJ2-2
TGTGCCAGCAGGGGACTAGCGGGAGCGAGCGGGGAGCTGTTTTTT
CASRGLAGASGELFF
>many|TRBD1|TRBV7-2|TRBJ2-5
TGTGCCAGCAGCTTAGGGGACAGGGTGGCCCAAGAGACCCAGTACTTC
CASSLGDRVAQETQYF
>many|TRBD2|TRBV7-9|TRBJ2-5
TGTGCCAGCAGAACAGGGACTAGCTCGAGCGGGGAAGAGACCCAGTACTTC
CASRTGTSSSGEETQYF
>.|.|TRBV20-1|TRBJ1-6
TGCAGTGCTAGGCCAGTCCTACGGGATAATTCACCCCTCCACTTT
CSARPVLRDNSPLHF
>many|TRBD2|TRBV6-6|TRBJ2-7
TGTGCCAGCAGTTACACACTAGCGGGAGGGCCGTACGAGCAGTACTTC
CASSYTLAGGPYEQYF